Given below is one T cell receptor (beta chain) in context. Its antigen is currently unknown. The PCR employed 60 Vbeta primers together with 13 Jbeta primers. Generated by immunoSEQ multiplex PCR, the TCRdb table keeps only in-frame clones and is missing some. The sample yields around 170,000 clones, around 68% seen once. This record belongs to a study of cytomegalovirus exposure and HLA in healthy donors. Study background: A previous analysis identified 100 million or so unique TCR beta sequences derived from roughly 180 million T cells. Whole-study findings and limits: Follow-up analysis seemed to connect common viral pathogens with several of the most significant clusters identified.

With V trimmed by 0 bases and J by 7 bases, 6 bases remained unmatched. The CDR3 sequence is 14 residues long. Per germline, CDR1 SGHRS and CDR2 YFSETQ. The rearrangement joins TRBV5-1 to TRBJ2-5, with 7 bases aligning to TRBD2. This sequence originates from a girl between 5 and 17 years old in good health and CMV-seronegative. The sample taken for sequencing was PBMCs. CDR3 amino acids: CASSLGDPGGTQYF. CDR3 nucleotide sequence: TGCGCCAGCAGCTTGGGTGACCCGGGGGGGACCCAGTACTTC. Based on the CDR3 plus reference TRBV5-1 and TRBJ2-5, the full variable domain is KAGVTQTPRYLIKTRGQQVTLSCSPISGHRSVSWYQQTPGQGLQFLFEYFSETQRNKGNFPGRFSGRQFSNSRSEMNVSTLELGDSALYLCASSLGDPGGTQYFGPGTRLLVL.